What follows describes a single TCR beta chain. Data came from immunoSEQ multiplex PCR; TCRdb stores just in-frame clones and leaves some out. The sample has about 130,000 clones; around 86% are singletons. This entry is derived from a study of blood T cell repertoires in COVID-19. Study as a whole: Samples of COVID-19 (acute and convalescent) were obtained from the United States, Italy and Spain.

The sequence was obtained from a human donor in a cohort sampled during active COVID-19. Sequenced input: peripheral blood.

The CDR3 sequence: CASTAGVDTDTQYF. In DNA form, the CDR3 reads TGCGCCAGCACCGCAGGGGTGGACACAGATACGCAGTATTTT. The V gene is TRBV5-1, the J gene TRBJ2-3; possibly TRBD1 for D (6 bases). This CDR3 has 14 amino acids. V lost 6 bases and J lost 2, with 13 bases in between. Germline CDR1 reads SGHRS; CDR2 reads YFSETQ.